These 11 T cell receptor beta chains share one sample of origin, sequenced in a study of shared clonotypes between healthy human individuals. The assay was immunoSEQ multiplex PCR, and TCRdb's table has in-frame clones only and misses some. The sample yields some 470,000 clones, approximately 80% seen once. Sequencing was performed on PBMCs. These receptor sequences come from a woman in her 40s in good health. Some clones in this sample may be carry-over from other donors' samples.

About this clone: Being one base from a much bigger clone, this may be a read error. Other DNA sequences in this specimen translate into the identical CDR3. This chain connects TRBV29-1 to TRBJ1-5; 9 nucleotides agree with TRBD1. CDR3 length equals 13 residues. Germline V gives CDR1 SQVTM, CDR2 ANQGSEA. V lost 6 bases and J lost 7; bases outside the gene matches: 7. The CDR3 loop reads CSVAMGQGQPQHF. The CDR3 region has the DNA TGCAGCGTAGCGATGGGACAGGGCCAGCCCCAGCATTTT.

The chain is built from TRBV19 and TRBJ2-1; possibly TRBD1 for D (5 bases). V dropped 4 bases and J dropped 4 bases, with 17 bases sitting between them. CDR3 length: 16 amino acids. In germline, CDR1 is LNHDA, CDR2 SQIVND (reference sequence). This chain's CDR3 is CASSREGVTSYNEQFF. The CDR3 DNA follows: TGTGCCAGTAGTAGAGAAGGGGTTACCTCATACAATGAGCAGTTCTTC. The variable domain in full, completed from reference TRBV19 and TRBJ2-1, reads DGGITQSPKYLFRKEGQNVTLSCEQNLNHDAMYWYRQDPGQGLRLIYYSQIVNDFQKGDIAEGYSVSREKKESFPLTVTSAQKNPTAFYLCASSREGVTSYNEQFFGPGTRLTVL.

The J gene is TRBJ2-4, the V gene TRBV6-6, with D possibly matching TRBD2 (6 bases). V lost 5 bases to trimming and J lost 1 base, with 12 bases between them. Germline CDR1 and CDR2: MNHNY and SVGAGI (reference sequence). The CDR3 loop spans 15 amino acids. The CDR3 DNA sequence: TGTGCCAGCAGTGGGGGAGGTATCGCCAAAAACATTCAGTACTTC. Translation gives CASSGGGIAKNIQYF.

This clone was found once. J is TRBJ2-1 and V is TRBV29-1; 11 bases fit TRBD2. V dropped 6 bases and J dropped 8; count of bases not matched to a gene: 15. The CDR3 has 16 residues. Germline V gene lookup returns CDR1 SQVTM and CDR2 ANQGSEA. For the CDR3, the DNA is TGCAGCGTCCGACAACCGGGACTAGCGGAGGACTATGAGCAGTTCTTC. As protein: CSVRQPGLAEDYEQFF.

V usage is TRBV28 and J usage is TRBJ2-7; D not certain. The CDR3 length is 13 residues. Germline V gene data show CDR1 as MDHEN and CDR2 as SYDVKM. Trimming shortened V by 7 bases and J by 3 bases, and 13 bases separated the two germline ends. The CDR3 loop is CASTKGLFYEQYF. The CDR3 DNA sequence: TGTGCCAGCACCAAAGGGCTATTCTACGAGCAGTACTTC.

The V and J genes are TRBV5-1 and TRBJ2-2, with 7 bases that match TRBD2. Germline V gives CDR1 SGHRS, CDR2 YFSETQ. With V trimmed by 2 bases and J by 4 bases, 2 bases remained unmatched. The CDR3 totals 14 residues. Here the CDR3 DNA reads TGCGCCAGCAGCTTATCGGGAGGCACCGGGGAGCTGTTTTTT. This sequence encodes CASSLSGGTGELFF.

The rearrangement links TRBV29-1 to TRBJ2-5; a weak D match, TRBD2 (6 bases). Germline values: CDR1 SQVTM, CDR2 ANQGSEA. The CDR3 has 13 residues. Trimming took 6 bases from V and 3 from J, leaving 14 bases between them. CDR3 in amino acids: CSVRHSGEETQYF. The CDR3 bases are TGCAGCGTCAGACATAGCGGAGAAGAGACCCAGTACTTC.

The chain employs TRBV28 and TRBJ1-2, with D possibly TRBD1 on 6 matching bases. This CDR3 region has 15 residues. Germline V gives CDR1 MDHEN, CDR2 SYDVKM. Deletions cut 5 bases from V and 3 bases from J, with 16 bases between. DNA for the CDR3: TGTGCCAGCAGTCCCGGACAGACCGTCTACTATGGCTACACCTTC. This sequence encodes CASSPGQTVYYGYTF.

Here the CDR3 DNA reads TGTGCCAGCAGCTTAGGGAGCGGGAGCTCTCCCGAGCAGTACTTC. Its protein is CASSLGSGSSPEQYF. This sequence joins TRBV7-2 and TRBJ2-7, with 8 positions matching TRBD2. The V segment lost 1 base and the J segment 6 bases; nucleotides outside the gene matches: 8. The length of the CDR3 is 15 residues. In germline, CDR1 is SGHTA, CDR2 FQGNSA.

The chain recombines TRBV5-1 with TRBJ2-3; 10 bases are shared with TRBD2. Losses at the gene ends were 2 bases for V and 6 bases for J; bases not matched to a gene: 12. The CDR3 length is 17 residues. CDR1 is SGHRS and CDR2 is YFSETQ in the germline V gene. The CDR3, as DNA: TGCGCCAGCAGCTTCCCGGGAGCTAGCGGGAGTGCGGATACGCAGTATTTT. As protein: CASSFPGASGSADTQYF.

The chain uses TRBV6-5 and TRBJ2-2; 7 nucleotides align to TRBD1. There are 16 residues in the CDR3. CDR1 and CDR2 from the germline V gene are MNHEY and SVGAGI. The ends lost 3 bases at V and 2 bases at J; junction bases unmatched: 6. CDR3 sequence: CASSYGTAFNTGELFF. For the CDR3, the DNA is TGTGCCAGCAGTTATGGGACAGCTTTCAACACCGGGGAGCTGTTTTTT.